This T cell receptor beta chain was captured in a study of T cells after yellow fever vaccination (dated by TCRdb to 2018 to 2020). Regarding the complete study: The SMART-Seq v4 Ultra Low Input RNA kit was used to prepare libraries from fractions with low cell numbers. Blood was drawn at multiple timepoints before and after primary and secondary immunization, with bulk PBMC replicates and cell subsets isolated. Two healthy male donors, one aged 18 to 30 and one aged 30 to 39 years, were included in the cohort. To track T-cell clones before and after primary and booster YFV17D yellow fever vaccination, bulk TCR alpha and beta repertoires were sequenced longitudinally.

The treatment or condition label of this sample denotes: live attenuated yellow fever vaccine strain. At each blood-draw timepoint, two biological replicates of bulk PBMCs were obtained. A standard Ficoll-Paque protocol was used to isolate PBMCs from peripheral blood. RNA was extracted with TriZol from bulk PBMCs, CD4 and CD8 fractions, and dextramer-positive and dextramer-negative fractions. Synthesis of TCR cDNA relied on 5'RACE template switching, a step that introduced a universal primer site along with unique molecular identifiers. cDNA synthesis was primed from both the TCR alpha and TCR beta constant segments. Libraries were amplified in two PCR steps, with sample barcodes and sequencing adapters added in the second step. Libraries were sequenced on Illumina HiSeq 2500 (2x100 bp) or NovaSeq (2x150 bp). Regarding the original processing steps: MIGEC was used to demultiplex reads and collapse the reads into UMI consensus sequences, and MiXCR was used for V(D)J alignment. Clonotypes responding to the vaccine were identified with edgeR on replicate PBMC samples, with the criteria of FDR below 0.01 and a log2 fold change above 5 up to day 15. Each bulk clonotype received a CD4 or CD8 identity based on whether the sequenced CD4 or CD8 repertoire contained that clonotype at higher abundance. The raw public reads went through TCRdb reprocessing: fastp at Q25, MiXCR clone calling, in-frame beta chains kept. Rows merge per CDR3 protein into single entries with the most common DNA and genes. These V and J calls rely on TCRdb rather than the paper's analysis. The sample table records 450,000 to 550,000 distinct CDR3 sequences; 21% of these occur just once. The ten largest clones add up to around 17% of the sample.

The CDR3, from cysteine to phenylalanine, totals 15 residues. The only DNA kept is the CDR3, 45 bases in frame from the first base. The V end loses 0 bases and the J end loses 1 base, and a stretch of 8 bases separates them. Reading the germline V gene gives CDR1 MGHRA and CDR2 YSYEKL. This clonotype was detected only a few times. It has no known antigen specificity. Base qualities are not recorded, but no much larger clone differs from it by a single base. What the research found in general, with its limitations: Compared with the primary T-cell response, the secondary T-cell response was weaker but faster, peaking on day 5 rather than day 15. A small share of clonotypes was detected in both CD4 and CD8 compartments, with the overlap likely arising from convergent recombination. Because abundant contaminating clonotypes from the bulk population could be contained in FACS-sorted repertoires, computational filtering was required. After the booster, most of the clones that had expanded following primary vaccination were detected again (approximately 95% of CD4 and 80% to 90% of CD8), which suggests that memory was broadly maintained. Because only two donors were included in the study, the extent to which the findings can be generalized is limited.

The chain is assembled from TRBV4-1 and TRBJ2-3, with the identity of the D gene unclear. The sequenced sample was PBMCs, obtained less than 25 days after the first yellow fever vaccination. The TCR sequence derives from a man younger than 30 who received the YFV17D yellow fever vaccine. This receptor has the CDR3 CASSQDSIRTDTQYF. In nucleotides, the sequence is TGCGCCAGCAGCCAAGATAGTATCCGCACAGATACGCAGTATTTT.